This T cell receptor beta chain was captured by sequencing in a study of cytomegalovirus exposure and HLA in healthy donors (dated by TCRdb to 2016 to 2017). A note on the overall study: An earlier analysis of 587 of the donors reported 250 to 350 Gb of sequence data and about 120 million unique TCR beta sequences obtained from 150 million to 200 million T cells. About 280 gigabases of sequencing data and around 87 million unique TCR sequences were included in an early release covering 550 to 800 HLA-typed donors. The genetic ancestry cluster associated with self-reported Caucasian donors included 81% of the approximately 430 genotyped donors. The study was designed to test whether signatures of past pathogen exposure could be identified by cataloging public T cell receptors. The T cell repertoires of 666 subjects were profiled by immunosequencing and related to cytomegalovirus serostatus. A separate validation cohort of over a hundred different subjects was used in addition to the 666-subject first cohort. The study combined high-throughput TCR immunosequencing, statistical association of individual TCRs with disease status, and machine learning to predict cytomegalovirus infection status. In a later analysis, previously published TCR beta repertoires from 500 to 750 donors were re-analyzed and high-resolution HLA genotyping was added so that TCR occurrence patterns could be studied. The later analysis used no new phenotypic data to find candidate immune exposures, relying instead on TCR beta sequences and their occurrence across donors. An earlier analysis of 587 of the donors used high-throughput TCR beta sequencing to judge whether each TCR beta V gene segment behaved as functional or pseudogenic. Donor age, sex, ethnicity and CMV serostatus were collected together with the repertoire data. A later genetic analysis used genome-wide SNP genotypes for about three fifths of the 666 donors, treating that subset as a discovery cohort. All discovery cohort repertoires had been generated on a single sequencing platform. HLA typing covered class I and class II loci at four-digit resolution. The number of donors typed differed by locus, with roughly 620-630 for A, B, C, DRB1 and DQB1, more than 500 for DQA1, over 600 for DPA1, and some 470 for DPB1. Roughly 5 DR-DQ haplotypes were handled as single units for association and clustering, since linkage in the cohort was strong. Among 398 genotyped donors of the cohort, an average of 235,054 unique TCR beta nucleotide sequences were sequenced per donor, around 20% of them non-productive.

As for this clone: There is no known antigen for this receptor. Per-base qualities were not stored, and no clone one base away is much larger.

In total, roughly 670 healthy bone marrow donors made up the cohort. All cohort members were sampled while nominally healthy, although unrecorded immune exposures were likely present. The donor was CMV seropositive and belonged to the group of some 290 seropositive cohort members. A peripheral blood sample was provided by each donor, and peripheral blood mononuclear cells were used for TCR beta sequencing. The Qiagen DNeasy Blood Extraction Kit was used to extract genomic DNA from the blood cell samples. The CDR3 sequence holds 15 residues, the cysteine and phenylalanine included. Only the CDR3 DNA stays, 45 bases, in frame from base 1. The germline V and J ends show losses of 5 bases and 1 base respectively, and no gene match explains 2 bases of the junction. Based on the germline V gene (reference sequence), the CDR1 and CDR2 sequences are MNHEY and SMNVEV. The library came from the immunoSEQ multiplex PCR assay. A mixture of 60 forward primers for TCR Vbeta segments and 13 reverse primers for TCR Jbeta segments was used in the multiplex PCR. A multiplex PCR assay on genomic DNA amplified the CDR3 region of rearranged TCR beta genes. Amplified TCR beta libraries were sequenced as 87-base-pair reads on the Illumina HiSeq System. Per the authors' processing: A later analysis tallied approximately 87 million unique TCR beta chains across the 666 repertoires, and about 10 million of those chains were shared by two or more donors. Raw reads were error-corrected and collapsed into unique sequences by a nearest-neighbor algorithm in which closely related sequences were merged to remove PCR and sequencing errors. CDR3 sequences were aligned to IMGT reference sequences to assign V, D and J gene segments. For a sequence to be retained, a match of at least six nucleotides to both a V gene segment and a J gene segment was required. Rearrangements were classified as productive when the CDR3 lacked stop codons and remained in frame with V and J, and all other rearrangements were classified as non-productive. CDR3 was defined by IMGT convention, running from the second conserved V-encoded cysteine to the conserved J-encoded phenylalanine. The earlier analysis of 587 of the donors excluded sequences that lacked an unambiguous match to a single V gene segment. In an earlier analysis of approximately 550 of the donors, V segments were called functional above 56.7% productive rearrangements and were called segregating when the between-donor standard deviation exceeded 5%. A statistical classification framework was developed to diagnose cytomegalovirus status using the catalog of TCR beta chain sequences. A later analysis assigned V and J genes by comparing TCR nucleotide sequences with IMGT/GENE-DB human TR gene sequences. A later analysis assigned CDR3 sequences and most-parsimonious VDJ recombination scenarios with the TCRdist pipeline. A later analysis defined each TCR beta chain by its CDR3 amino acid sequence plus V-gene family, and excluded reads lacking a unique V-gene family. As a way to deal with suspected cross-contamination and a sequencing artifact, a later analysis dropped roughly 620 nucleotide sequences that were highly shared and had low generation probability. A later analysis calculated a clonal expansion index for each public chain from normalized within-repertoire ranks of inferred template counts. Generation probabilities in a later analysis came from a VDJ recombination model fitted to out-of-frame rearrangements, and those results were checked against IGoR. A later analysis scored TCR-TCR, TCR-HLA and TCR-CMV co-occurrence with hypergeometric tests, applying a repertoire-size bias correction to TCR pairs. To estimate false discovery rates, a later analysis permuted the HLA or CMV assignments 20 times. In a later analysis, co-occurring TCRs were grouped using DBSCAN, and TCRdist sequence similarity was added for clustering within HLA-allele-positive subsets. Repertoires with fewer than 30,000 or more than 120,000 public chains were left out of co-occurrence clustering, as were about five repertoires with anomalous nucleotide sharing. Sourced from immuneACCESS, this table was stored by TCRdb with only in-frame sequences that have V and J called. A share of the clones is absent; for the studies checked, an unresolved V gene accounts for under half, and the remainder has no known explanation. That table gives V, J and clone size, and the DNA gave D and trimming. The table for this sample lists around 160,000 clones; 75% of them were counted only once. Roughly 7.8% of the sample belongs to the ten largest clones.

What the research found in general, with its limitations: The sequencing pipeline was judged likely to have produced a cluster of highly shared sequence variants as a technical artifact. The cohort was sequenced for TCR beta chains only, and without alpha or paired-chain data the features that could be detected were limited. In vitro tests confirmed that three of the cytomegalovirus-associated TCR beta chains recognize cytomegalovirus antigens. An association between a missense DCLRE1C variant and V-gene and J-gene trimming of TCR beta chains was found in a later genetic analysis and replicated in an independent cohort. Correlated functional status among segregating V segments might be attributable to linkage disequilibrium, but an unknown experimental factor could not be ruled out. HLA typing was unavailable for some donors at each locus, so association tests used only the typed subset. In a later analysis, TCR association rates were found to vary across HLA loci, with the most associated TCRs seen for DRB1 alleles and the fewest for HLA-C alleles. The classifier was reported to diagnose cytomegalovirus status with high specificity and sensitivity in both the original cohort and the validation cohort. Immune exposure information for the cohort was limited to CMV serostatus. Most TCR sequences were seen in very few donors, while some public TCRs were found in many individuals. The study gave a list of about 170 TCR beta chains associated with cytomegalovirus. When HLA alleles, especially DR and DQ, strongly co-occurred, attributing TCR associations to individual alleles was difficult. The authors suggested that the approach could potentially be generalized to other disease states and immunological phenotypes. About 17 rarely observed V segments, including chromosome 9 orphons, were excluded from the earlier analysis of a few hundred of the donors because counts were too low. In a later analysis, several top co-occurrence clusters were reported to appear linked to parvovirus B19, influenza, CMV and Epstein-Barr virus. A later analysis found that most CMV-associated TCR beta chains appeared HLA-restricted, with HLA associations seemingly driven largely by CMV exposure. Roughly uniform sequencing depth across donors was assumed in presence/absence analyses, although this assumption may not hold. In an earlier analysis of a few hundred of the donors, most TCR beta V segments were observed in productive rearrangements about 87% or about 30% of the time, broadly matching IMGT annotations. In a later analysis, 15,000 to 20,000 TCR beta sequences were associated with specific HLA alleles at a false discovery rate of 0.05. A further reported finding was that TCR beta sequences accurately predicted the HLA-A and HLA-B alleles for most subjects in the first cohort. In a later analysis, HLA-associated TCR beta chains were found to be more clonally expanded and to have lower generation probabilities than equally common non-associated chains. Some IMGT-functional V segments, including TRBV6-2 and TRBV6-3, could not be distinguished by the 87-base-pair reads and were therefore excluded. In a later genetic analysis, fewer N-insertions in productive TCRs were reported among donors in an Asian-associated ancestry cluster than the roughly 700-donor mean.

The rearrangement combines TRBV27 with TRBJ2-7; 13 central nucleotides agree with TRBD2. This clonotype was obtained from a middle-aged woman in good health and CMV-seropositive. The specimen was PBMCs. The CDR3 protein: CASSGTSGTSYEQYF. The bases read TGTGCCAGCAGTGGGACTAGCGGGACTTCCTACGAGCAGTACTTC.